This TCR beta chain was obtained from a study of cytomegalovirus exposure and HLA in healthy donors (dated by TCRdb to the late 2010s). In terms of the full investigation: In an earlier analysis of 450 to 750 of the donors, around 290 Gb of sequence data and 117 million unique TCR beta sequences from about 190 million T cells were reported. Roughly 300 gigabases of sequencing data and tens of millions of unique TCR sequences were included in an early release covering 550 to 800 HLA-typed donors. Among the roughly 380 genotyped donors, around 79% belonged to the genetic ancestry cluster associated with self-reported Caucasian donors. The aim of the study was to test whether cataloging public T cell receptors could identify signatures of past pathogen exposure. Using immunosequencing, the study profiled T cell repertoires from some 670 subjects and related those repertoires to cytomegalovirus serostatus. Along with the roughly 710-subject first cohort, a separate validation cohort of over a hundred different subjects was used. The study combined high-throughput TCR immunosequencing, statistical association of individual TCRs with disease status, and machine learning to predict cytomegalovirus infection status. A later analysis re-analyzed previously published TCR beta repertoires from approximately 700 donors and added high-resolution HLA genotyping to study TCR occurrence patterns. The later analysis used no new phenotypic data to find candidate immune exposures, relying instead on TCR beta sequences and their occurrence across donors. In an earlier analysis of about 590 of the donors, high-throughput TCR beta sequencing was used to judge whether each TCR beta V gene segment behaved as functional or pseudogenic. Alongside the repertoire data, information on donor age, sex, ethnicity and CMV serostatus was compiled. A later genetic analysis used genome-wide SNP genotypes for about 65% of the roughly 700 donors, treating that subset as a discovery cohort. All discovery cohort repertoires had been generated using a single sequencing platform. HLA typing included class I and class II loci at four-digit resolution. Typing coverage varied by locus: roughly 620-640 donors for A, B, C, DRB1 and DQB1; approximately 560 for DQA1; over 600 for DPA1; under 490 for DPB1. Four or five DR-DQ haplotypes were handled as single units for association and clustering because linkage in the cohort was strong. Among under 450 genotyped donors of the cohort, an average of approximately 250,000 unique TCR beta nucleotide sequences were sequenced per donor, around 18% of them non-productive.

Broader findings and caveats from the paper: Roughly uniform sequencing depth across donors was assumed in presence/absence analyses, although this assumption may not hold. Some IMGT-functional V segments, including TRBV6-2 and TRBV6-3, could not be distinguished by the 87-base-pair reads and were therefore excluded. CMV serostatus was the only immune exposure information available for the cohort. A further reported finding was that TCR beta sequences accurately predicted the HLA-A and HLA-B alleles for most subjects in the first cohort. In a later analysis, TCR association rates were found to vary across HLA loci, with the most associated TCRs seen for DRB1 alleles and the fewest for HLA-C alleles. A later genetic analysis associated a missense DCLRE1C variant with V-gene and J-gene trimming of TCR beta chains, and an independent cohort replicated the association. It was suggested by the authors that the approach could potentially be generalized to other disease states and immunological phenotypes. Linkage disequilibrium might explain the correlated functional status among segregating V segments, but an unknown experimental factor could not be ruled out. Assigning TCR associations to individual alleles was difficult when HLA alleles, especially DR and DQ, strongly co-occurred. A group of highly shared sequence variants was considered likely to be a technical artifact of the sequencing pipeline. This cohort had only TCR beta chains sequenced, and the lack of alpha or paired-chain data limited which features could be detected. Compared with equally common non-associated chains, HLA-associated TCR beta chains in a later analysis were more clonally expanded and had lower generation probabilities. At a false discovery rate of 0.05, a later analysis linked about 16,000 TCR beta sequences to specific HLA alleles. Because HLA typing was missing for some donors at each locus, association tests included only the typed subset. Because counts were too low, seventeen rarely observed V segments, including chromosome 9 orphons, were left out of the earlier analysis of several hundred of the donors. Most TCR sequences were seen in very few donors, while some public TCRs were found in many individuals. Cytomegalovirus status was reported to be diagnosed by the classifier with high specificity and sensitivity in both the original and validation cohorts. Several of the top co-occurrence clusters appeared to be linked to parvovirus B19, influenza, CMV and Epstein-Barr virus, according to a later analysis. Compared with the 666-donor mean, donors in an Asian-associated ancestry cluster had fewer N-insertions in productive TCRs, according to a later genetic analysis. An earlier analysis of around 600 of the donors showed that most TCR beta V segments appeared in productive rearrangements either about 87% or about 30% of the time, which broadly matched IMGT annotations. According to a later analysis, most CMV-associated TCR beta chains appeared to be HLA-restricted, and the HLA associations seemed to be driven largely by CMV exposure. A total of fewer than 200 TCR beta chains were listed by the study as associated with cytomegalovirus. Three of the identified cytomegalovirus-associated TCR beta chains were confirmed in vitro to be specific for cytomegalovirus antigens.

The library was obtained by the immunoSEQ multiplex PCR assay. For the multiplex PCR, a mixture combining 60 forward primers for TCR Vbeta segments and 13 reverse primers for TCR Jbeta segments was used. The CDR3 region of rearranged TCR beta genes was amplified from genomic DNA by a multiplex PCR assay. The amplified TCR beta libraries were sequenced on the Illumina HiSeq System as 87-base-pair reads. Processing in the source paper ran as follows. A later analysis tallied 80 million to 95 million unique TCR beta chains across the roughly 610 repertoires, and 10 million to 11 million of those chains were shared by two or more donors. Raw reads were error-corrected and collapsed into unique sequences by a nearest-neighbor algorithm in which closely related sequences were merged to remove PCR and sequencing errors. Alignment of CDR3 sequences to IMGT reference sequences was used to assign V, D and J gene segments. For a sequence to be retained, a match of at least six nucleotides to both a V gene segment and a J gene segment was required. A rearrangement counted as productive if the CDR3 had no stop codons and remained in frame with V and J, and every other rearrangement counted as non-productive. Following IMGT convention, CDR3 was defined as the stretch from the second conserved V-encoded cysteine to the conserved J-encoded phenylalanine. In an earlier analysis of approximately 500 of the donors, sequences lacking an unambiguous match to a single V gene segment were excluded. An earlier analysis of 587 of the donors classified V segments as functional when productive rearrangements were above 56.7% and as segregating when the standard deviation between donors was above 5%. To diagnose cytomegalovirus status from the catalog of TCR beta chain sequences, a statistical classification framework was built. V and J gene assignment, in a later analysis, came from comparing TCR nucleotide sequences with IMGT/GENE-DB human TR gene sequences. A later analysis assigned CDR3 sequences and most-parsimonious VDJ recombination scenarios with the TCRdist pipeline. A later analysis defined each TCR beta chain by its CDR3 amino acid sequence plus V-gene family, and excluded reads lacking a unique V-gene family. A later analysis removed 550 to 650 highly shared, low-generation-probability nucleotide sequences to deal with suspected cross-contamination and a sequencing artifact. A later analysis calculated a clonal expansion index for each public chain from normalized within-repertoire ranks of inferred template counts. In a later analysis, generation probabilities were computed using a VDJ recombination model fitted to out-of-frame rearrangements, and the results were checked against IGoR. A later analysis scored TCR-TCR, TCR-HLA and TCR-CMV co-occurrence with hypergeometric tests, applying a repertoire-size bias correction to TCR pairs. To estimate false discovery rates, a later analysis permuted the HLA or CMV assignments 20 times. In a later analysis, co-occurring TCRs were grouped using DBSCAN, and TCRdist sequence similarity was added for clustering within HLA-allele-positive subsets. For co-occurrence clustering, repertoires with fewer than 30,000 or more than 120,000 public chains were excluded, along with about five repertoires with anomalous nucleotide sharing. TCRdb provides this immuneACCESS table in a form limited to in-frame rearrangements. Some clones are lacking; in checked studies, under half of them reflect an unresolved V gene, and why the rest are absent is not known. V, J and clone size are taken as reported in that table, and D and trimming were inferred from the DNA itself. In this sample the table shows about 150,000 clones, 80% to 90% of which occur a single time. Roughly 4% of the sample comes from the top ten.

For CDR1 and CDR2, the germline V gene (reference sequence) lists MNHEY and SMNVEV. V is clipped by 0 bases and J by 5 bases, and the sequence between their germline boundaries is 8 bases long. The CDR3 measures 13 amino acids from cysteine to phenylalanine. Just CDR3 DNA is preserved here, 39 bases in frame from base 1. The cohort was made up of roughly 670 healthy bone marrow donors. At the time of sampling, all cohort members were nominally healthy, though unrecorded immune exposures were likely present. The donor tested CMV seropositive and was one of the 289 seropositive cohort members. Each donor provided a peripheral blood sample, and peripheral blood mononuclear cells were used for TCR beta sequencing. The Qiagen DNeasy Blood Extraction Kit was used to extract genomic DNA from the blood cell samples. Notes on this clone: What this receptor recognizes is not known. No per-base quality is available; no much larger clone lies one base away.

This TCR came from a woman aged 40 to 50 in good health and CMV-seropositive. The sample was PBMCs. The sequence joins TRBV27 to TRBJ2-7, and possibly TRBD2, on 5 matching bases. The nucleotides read TGTGCCAGCAGTTTATCGGGAGAAAACGAGCAGTACTTC. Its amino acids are CASSLSGENEQYF.